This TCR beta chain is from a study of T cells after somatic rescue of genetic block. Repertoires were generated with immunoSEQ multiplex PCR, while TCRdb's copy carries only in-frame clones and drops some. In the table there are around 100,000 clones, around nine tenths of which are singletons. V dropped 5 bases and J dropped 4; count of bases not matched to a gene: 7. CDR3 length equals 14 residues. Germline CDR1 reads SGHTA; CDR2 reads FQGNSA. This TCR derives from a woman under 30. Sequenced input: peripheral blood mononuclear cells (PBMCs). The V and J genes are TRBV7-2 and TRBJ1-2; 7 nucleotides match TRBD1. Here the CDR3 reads CASSPTDRAYGYTF. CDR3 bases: TGTGCCAGCAGCCCCACAGACAGGGCCTATGGCTACACCTTC.